The present T cell receptor beta chain was sequenced within a study of T cell responses to AZD1222 COVID-19 vaccine. Turning to the study itself: Pooled samples include second doses given at about 4 or 12 weeks.

Whole-study findings and limits: There were mostly white British donors and more females than males, and clonal diversity was possibly underestimated. A rise in Spike-specific TCR breadth and depth followed two AZD1222 doses.

Sequenced by immunoSEQ multiplex PCR; TCRdb stores in-frame clones only, minus some. Of 200,000 or so clones listed, 94% are singletons. A remark on this clone: No antigen is known for it.

This CDR3 region has 13 residues. The V gene's germline CDR1 is MNHEY and CDR2 SVGAGI. V was shortened by 3 bases and J by 6 bases, with 9 bases between the two germline ends. This rearrangement joins TRBV6-5 to TRBJ1-5; no reliable D call. The input for sequencing was peripheral blood, taken on day 0 of AZD1222 vaccination. This TCR was sampled from an adult in good health. In DNA form, the CDR3 reads TGTGCCAGCAGTTATGAGTGGGGTCAGCCCCAGCATTTT. This gives the protein CASSYEWGQPQHF.